This T cell receptor (beta chain) originates from a study of blood T cell repertoires in COVID-19. As for the study in general: The United States, Italy and Spain provided the acute and convalescent COVID-19 samples. T cells, B-cell-depleted T cells, or PBMCs provided the cDNA or gDNA that served as material.

As processed by the authors: The assay estimated nucleated cells by amplifying reference gene primers. Generated by immunoSEQ multiplex PCR, the TCRdb table keeps only in-frame clones and is missing some. D and trimming come from the DNA, and the V and J calls and clone size come from that table. The sample contains about 65,000 clones, 93% of which appear only once. The germline V and J ends were trimmed by 3 bases and 1 base, with 9 bases remaining between them. The CDR3 spans 14 residues. From germline, CDR1 is KGHSH and CDR2 LQKENI. This sequence joins TRBV18 and TRBJ2-5; D may be TRBD1 (5 bases). Material for sequencing was peripheral blood. This receptor was taken from a man between 65 and 85 years old with active COVID-19. The DNA of the CDR3 is TGTGCCAGCTCACCGGGCAGGGTCCAAGAGACCCAGTACTTC. It yields the protein CASSPGRVQETQYF.